A single sample is the source of the 17 T cell receptor beta chains below, sequenced in a study of T cells in Graves' hyperthyroidism and ophthalmopathy. RNA transcripts served as the template for amplifying TCR beta CDR3 regions. HTBI primers were the set used in a first-round RT-PCR of the TCR CDR3. TCRdb called the multiplex PCR reads again in MiXCR, with one record for every CDR3 protein. The data contain about 600,000 distinct CDR3 sequences, about 16% of them seen just once; the ten biggest clones take up less than 3.5%. Sample: blood. The receptors derive from a woman aged 40 to 55 with Graves' ophthalmopathy.

This clonotype was observed a handful of times. The gene calls are TRBV6-1 and TRBJ2-2; D is undetermined. V lost 7 bases, J lost 3 bases, and 6 bases lay in between. From germline, CDR1 is MNHNS and CDR2 SASEGT. This CDR3 is 12 amino acids long. CDR3 loop: CASITDTGELFF. CDR3 nucleotides: TGTGCCAGCATCACGGACACCGGGGAGCTGTTTTTT.

This clonotype was observed many times. This sequence joins TRBV7-8 and TRBJ1-1; 8 bases are shared with TRBD1. This CDR3 is 14 amino acids long. Unmatched junction bases numbered 3, after V lost 5 bases and J lost 1 base. Looked up from germline, CDR1 is SGHVS and CDR2 is FQNEAQ. The CDR3 loop reads CASSEGTGNTEAFF. The CDR3 DNA follows: TGTGCCAGCAGCGAGGGGACAGGGAACACTGAAGCTTTCTTT.

This clonotype was detected only a few times. The rearrangement links TRBV28 to TRBJ1-1; D is uncertain. The V gene lost 6 bases and the J gene lost 4 bases, with 12 bases spanning the gap. Germline values: CDR1 MDHEN, CDR2 SYDVKM. The CDR3 has 13 amino acids. The CDR3 region has the DNA TGTGCCAGCAGCCTAGAGTATGGCACTGAAGCTTTCTTT. This translates into CASSLEYGTEAFF.

This clonotype was found many times. The chain links TRBV7-8 to TRBJ1-1; no clear D. The germline V gene encodes CDR1 SGHVS and CDR2 FQNEAQ. The germline V and J ends were trimmed by 0 bases and 2 bases, with 13 bases remaining between them. The CDR3 runs to 16 residues. CDR3 amino acids: CASSLAPALINTEAFF. The CDR3 DNA is TGTGCCAGCAGCTTAGCGCCCGCACTGATTAACACTGAAGCTTTCTTT.

This clonotype was observed a handful of times. The chain links TRBV6-1 to TRBJ2-7, with D possibly matching TRBD2 (6 bases). V was clipped by 6 bases and J by 0 bases, with 9 bases between them. Germline values: CDR1 MNHNS, CDR2 SASEGT. The CDR3 is 13 amino acids. The CDR3 DNA sequence: TGTGCCAGCAGGAAGACTAGCTCCTACGAGCAGTACTTC. It is translated as CASRKTSSYEQYF.

The rearrangement links TRBV10-3 to TRBJ1-5, with a tentative D call TRBD1 (5 bases). The CDR3 covers 11 residues. The V gene lost 8 bases and the J gene lost 7 bases, with 9 bases spanning the gap. Germline CDR1 is ENHRY and CDR2 is SYGVKD. The CDR3 loop is CAIGTGQPQHF. CDR3 nucleotides: TGTGCCATCGGGACGGGACAGCCCCAGCATTTT.

This clonotype has ten or more counts. The genes are TRBV20-1 and TRBJ2-1, with 9 bases fitting TRBD2. From germline, CDR1 is DFQATT and CDR2 SNEGSKA (reference sequence). The CDR3 loop spans 16 amino acids. After removal of 2 bases from V and 0 bases from J, the junction contained 5 bases not matched to a gene. CDR3 residues: CSARSLAGNSYNEQFF. DNA of the CDR3: TGCAGTGCTAGAAGCCTAGCGGGGAACTCCTACAATGAGCAGTTCTTC.

The V and J genes are TRBV18 and TRBJ1-1; unclear D gene. The CDR3 length is 11 residues. Trimming removed 3 bases from V and 7 bases from J, with 6 bases in between. Germline V CDR1 and CDR2: KGHSH, LQKENI. The CDR3 sequence is CASSPGDEAFF. Written as DNA, the CDR3 is TGTGCCAGCTCACCTGGGGATGAAGCTTTCTTT.

The chain's CDR3 is CSARVAGGHNEQFF. DNA of the CDR3: TGCAGTGCTAGAGTAGCGGGAGGGCACAATGAGCAGTTCTTC. The chain couples TRBV20-1 to TRBJ2-1, with 11 bases fitting TRBD2. The length of the CDR3 is 14 residues. Germline V gives CDR1 DFQATT, CDR2 SNEGSKA (reference sequence). V shed 1 base and J 5 bases; nucleotides not matched to a gene: 1.

This clonotype was picked up a small number of times. V is TRBV27 and J is TRBJ1-5; 8 bases map to TRBD1. J was trimmed by 0 bases and V by 4 bases; bases with no gene match: 8. The CDR3 runs to 17 residues. The germline CDR1 and CDR2 sequences are MNHEY and SMNVEV (reference sequence). CDR3 sequence reads: CASSSGQGAFSNQPQHF. In DNA, the CDR3 is TGTGCCAGCAGTTCCGGACAGGGAGCATTTAGCAATCAGCCCCAGCATTTT.

Worth noting for this clonotype: A junction end diverges from the germline sequence, so it may reflect a read error. The chain uses TRBV5-1 and TRBJ1-5, with D maybe TRBD1 (5 bases). There are 14 residues in the CDR3. Germline loops: CDR1 SGHRS, CDR2 YFSETQ. CDR3 protein: CVSSPIGWGEPQHF. The DNA for the CDR3 is TGCGTCAGCAGCCCCATTGGTTGGGGCGAGCCCCAGCATTTT.

The chain carries TRBV4-1 and TRBJ2-7, with 11 bases matching TRBD2. Trimming cost V 2 bases and J 5 bases; bases outside gene matches: 8. The CDR3 consists of 16 residues. Germline V gene data show CDR1 as MGHRA and CDR2 as YSYEKL. The CDR3 DNA is TGCGCCAGCAGCCAAAATAGCGGGAGGGCCCAGCACGAGCAGTACTTC. Amino acids: CASSQNSGRAQHEQYF.

This clonotype has a count of ten or more. The chain has TRBV19 and TRBJ1-1, with D possibly TRBD1 on 5 matching bases. The CDR3 totals 14 residues. Between the trimmed V and J ends, which lost 5 bases and 5 bases, there was a span of 15 bases. Per the germline V gene, CDR1 is LNHDA and CDR2 is SQIVND (reference sequence). This chain's CDR3 is CASSPLMGGTEAFF. The CDR3 nucleotides read TGTGCCAGTAGTCCCCTGATGGGGGGTACTGAAGCTTTCTTT.

This clonotype turned up a few times. The rearrangement uses TRBV27 and TRBJ2-7; D unresolved. With 3 bases removed from V and 2 bases from J, the gap between germline ends came to 14 bases. Germline V lookup: CDR1 MNHEY, CDR2 SMNVEV (reference sequence). The CDR3 sequence is 15 residues long. The CDR3 loop reads CASSFHGPEPYEQYF. For the CDR3, the DNA is TGTGCCAGCAGTTTTCACGGCCCAGAACCCTACGAGCAGTACTTC.

CDR3 region: CASSVGQGAPGELFF. The CDR3 nucleotides are TGTGCCAGCAGCGTTGGACAGGGGGCCCCCGGGGAGCTGTTTTTT. The chain joins TRBV9 to TRBJ2-2; 11 positions match TRBD1. The CDR3 has 15 residues. J gave up 6 bases and V 2 bases, and 3 bases lay outside the gene matches. CDR1 and CDR2 from the germline V gene are SGDLS and YYNGEE. The full variable domain, with the rest looked up from reference TRBV9 and TRBJ2-2, is DSGVTQTPKHLITATGQRVTLRCSPRSGDLSVYWYQQSLDQGLQFLIQYYNGEERAKGNILERFSAQQFPDLHSELNLSSLELGDSALYFCASSVGQGAPGELFFGEGSRLTVL.

This clonotype was counted at least ten times. The J gene is TRBJ2-1, the V gene TRBV6-1; the D gene is possibly TRBD2 (5 bases). The V end lost 6 bases, the J end lost 0 bases, and 24 bases lay between the germline ends. Germline loops: CDR1 MNHNS, CDR2 SASEGT. This CDR3 spans 19 amino acids. The CDR3 DNA sequence: TGTGCCAGCAGAACCCCCTCGGGGAGCCCGAAAAGCTCCTACAATGAGCAGTTCTTC. This codes for CASRTPSGSPKSSYNEQFF.

The chain links TRBV4-1 to TRBJ1-1; D unresolved. The CDR3 has 14 residues. Germline-derived CDR1 and CDR2 are MGHRA and YSYEKL. V was cut by 3 bases and J by 0 bases, with 8 bases left in between. The CDR3 nucleotides are TGCGCCAGCAGCCACGGGCACATGAACACTGAAGCTTTCTTT. It yields the protein CASSHGHMNTEAFF.